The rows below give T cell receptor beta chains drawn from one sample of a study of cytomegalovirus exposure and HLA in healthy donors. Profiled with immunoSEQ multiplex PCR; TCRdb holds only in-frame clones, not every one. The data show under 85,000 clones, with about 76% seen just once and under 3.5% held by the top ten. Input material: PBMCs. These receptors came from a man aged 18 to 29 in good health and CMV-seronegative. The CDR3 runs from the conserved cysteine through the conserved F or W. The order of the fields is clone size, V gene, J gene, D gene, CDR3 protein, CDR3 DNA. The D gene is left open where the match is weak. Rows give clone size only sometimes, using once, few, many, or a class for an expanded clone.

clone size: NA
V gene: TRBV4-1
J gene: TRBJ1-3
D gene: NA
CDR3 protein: CASSRGGVVFSGNTIYF
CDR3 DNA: TGCGCCAGCAGCCGAGGGGGGGTGGTGTTTTCGGGAAACACCATATATTTT

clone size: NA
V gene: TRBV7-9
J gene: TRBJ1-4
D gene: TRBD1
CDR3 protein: CASGDRGDPNEKLFF
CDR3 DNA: TGTGCCAGCGGGGACAGGGGAGATCCTAATGAAAAACTGTTTTTT

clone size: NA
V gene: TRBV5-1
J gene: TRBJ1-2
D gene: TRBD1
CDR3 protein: CASRETDRGNYGYTF
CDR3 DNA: TGCGCCAGCAGGGAGACCGACAGGGGGAACTATGGCTACACCTTC

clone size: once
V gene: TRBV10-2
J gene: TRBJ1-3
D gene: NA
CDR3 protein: CASMRDRSSGNTIYF
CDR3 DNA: TGCGCCAGCATGCGGGACCGTTCCTCTGGAAACACCATATATTTT

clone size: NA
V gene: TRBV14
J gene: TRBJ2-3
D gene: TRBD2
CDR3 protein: CASSQLLAGGTDTQYF
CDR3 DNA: TGTGCCAGCAGCCAGTTACTAGCGGGGGGCACAGATACGCAGTATTTT

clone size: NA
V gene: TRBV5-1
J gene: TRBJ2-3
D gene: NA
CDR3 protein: CASSLRQGTDTQYF
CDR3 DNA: TGCGCCAGCAGCCTAAGACAGGGCACAGATACGCAGTATTTT

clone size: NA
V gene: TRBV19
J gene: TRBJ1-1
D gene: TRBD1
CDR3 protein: CASSILGTGDTEAFF
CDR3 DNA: TGTGCCAGTAGTATCCTTGGGACAGGGGACACTGAAGCTTTCTTT

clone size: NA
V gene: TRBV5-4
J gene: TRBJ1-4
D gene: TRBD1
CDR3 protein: CASSLYSTGGEKLFF
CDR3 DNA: TGTGCCAGCAGCTTGTATTCTACAGGGGGAGAAAAACTGTTTTTT

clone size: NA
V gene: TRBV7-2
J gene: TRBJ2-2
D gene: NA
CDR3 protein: CASSQQGNTGELFF
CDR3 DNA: TGTGCCAGCAGCCAACAGGGGAACACCGGGGAGCTGTTTTTT

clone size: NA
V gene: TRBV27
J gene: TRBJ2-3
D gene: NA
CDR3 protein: CASSTKGGTDTQYF
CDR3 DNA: TGTGCCAGCAGTACAAAGGGGGGGACAGATACGCAGTATTTT

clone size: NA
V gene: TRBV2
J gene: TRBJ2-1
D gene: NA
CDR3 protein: CASSVNEQFF
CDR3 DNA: TGTGCCAGCAGTGTAAATGAGCAGTTCTTC

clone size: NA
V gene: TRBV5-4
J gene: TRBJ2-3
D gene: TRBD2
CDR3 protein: CASSSGTSGGAGADTQYF
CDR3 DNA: TGTGCCAGCAGCAGCGGGACTAGCGGGGGGGCGGGCGCAGATACGCAGTATTTT

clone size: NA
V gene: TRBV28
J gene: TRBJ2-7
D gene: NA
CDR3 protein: CASSPTWGEQYF
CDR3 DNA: TGTGCCAGCAGTCCGACCTGGGGCGAGCAGTACTTC

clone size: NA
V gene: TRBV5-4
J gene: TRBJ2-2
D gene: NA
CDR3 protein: CATGPRGGELFF
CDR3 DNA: TGTGCCACCGGGCCCCGGGGCGGGGAGCTGTTTTTT

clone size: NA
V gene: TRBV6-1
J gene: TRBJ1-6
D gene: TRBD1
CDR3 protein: CASSDLGQGISPLHF
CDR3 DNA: TGTGCCAGCAGTGACCTGGGACAGGGAATTTCACCCCTCCACTTT

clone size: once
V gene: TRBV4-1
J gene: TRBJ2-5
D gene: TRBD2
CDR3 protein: CASSQDISGALQETQYF
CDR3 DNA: TGCGCCAGCAGCCAAGATATAAGCGGGGCATTACAAGAGACCCAGTACTTC

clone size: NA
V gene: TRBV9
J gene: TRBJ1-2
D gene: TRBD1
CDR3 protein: CASSVRDRGRVGGYTF
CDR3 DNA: TGTGCCAGCAGCGTGAGGGACAGGGGAAGAGTTGGGGGCTACACCTTC